A selection of T cell receptor beta chains follows, all from one sample in a study of blood T cell repertoires in COVID-19. Here immunoSEQ multiplex PCR was the method, and the copy in TCRdb shows in-frame clones only, minus some. The repertoire holds 200,000 to 250,000 clones, with approximately 86% as singletons. Source material: PBMCs or T cells enriched from blood (not recorded which). All receptors come from a woman between 45 and 60 years old with acute COVID-19. CDR3s include the opening cysteine and the closing phenylalanine or tryptophan. D genes are given only for firm matches. Clone size, where shown, is once, few, many, or a class for clones that have expanded.

size: .
V: TRBV5-1
J: TRBJ2-5
D: TRBD1
DNA: TGCGCCAGCAGCTTTGGACAGGGAGGGACCCAGTACTTC
CDR3: CASSFGQGGTQYF

size: .
V: TRBV30
J: TRBJ1-5
D: .
DNA: TGTGCCTGGACCCAGGGGAATTATCAGCCCCAGCATTTT
CDR3: CAWTQGNYQPQHF

size: .
V: TRBV7-3
J: TRBJ1-1
D: .
DNA: TGTGCCAGCAGCTCGGACAGGAACACTGAAGCTTTCTTT
CDR3: CASSSDRNTEAFF

size: .
V: TRBV19
J: TRBJ2-7
D: TRBD2
DNA: TGTGCCAGTAGTACCGCTAGCGGGAAATACGAGCAGTACTTC
CDR3: CASSTASGKYEQYF

size: .
V: TRBV7-2
J: TRBJ2-7
D: .
DNA: TGTGCCAGCAGCTTATCCGGACAGTCAAGGATCGAGCAGTACTTC
CDR3: CASSLSGQSRIEQYF

size: .
V: TRBV5-1
J: TRBJ1-1
D: .
DNA: TGCGCCAGCAGCCTTGGCCTTGGGAGCGGCACTGAAGCTTTCTTT
CDR3: CASSLGLGSGTEAFF

size: .
V: TRBV7-3
J: TRBJ2-2
D: .
DNA: TGTGCCAGCAGCCCACAGGGGCGCGGGGTCACCGGGGAGCTGTTTTTT
CDR3: CASSPQGRGVTGELFF

size: .
V: TRBV27
J: TRBJ1-3
D: .
DNA: TGTGCCAGCAGTTTATCTGGACAACGCTCTGGAAACACCATATATTTT
CDR3: CASSLSGQRSGNTIYF

size: once
V: TRBV9
J: TRBJ2-5
D: TRBD1
DNA: TGTGCCAGCAGCCCTCGGACAGGGTCGGACCAAGAGACCCAGTACTTC
CDR3: CASSPRTGSDQETQYF

size: .
V: TRBV7-3
J: TRBJ2-1
D: TRBD1
DNA: TGTGCCAGCAGCTCGGGACAGGGGGCGCTCGGTGAGCAGTTCTTC
CDR3: CASSSGQGALGEQFF

size: .
V: TRBV5-4
J: TRBJ2-2
D: .
DNA: TGTGCCAGCAGCCCCTTTACCGGGGAGCTGTTTTTT
CDR3: CASSPFTGELFF

size: .
V: TRBV12-1
J: TRBJ2-3
D: .
DNA: TGTGCCAGCAGCTTTGGGGGTCGGTATGGCGGGACCGCGCAGTATTTT
CDR3: CASSFGGRYGGTAQYF

size: .
V: TRBV30
J: TRBJ2-3
D: .
DNA: TGTGCCTGGAGCTCCCACACCTCTAGCACAGATACGCAGTATTTT
CDR3: CAWSSHTSSTDTQYF

size: .
V: TRBV4-3
J: TRBJ1-5
D: TRBD1
DNA: TGCGCCAGCAGCCAAGAAGACAGGGGAGTAGAGCCCCAGCATTTT
CDR3: CASSQEDRGVEPQHF

size: .
V: TRBV30
J: TRBJ1-2
D: .
DNA: TGTGCCTGGCACGCGTGGGCGGGCTATGGCTACACCTTC
CDR3: CAWHAWAGYGYTF

size: .
V: TRBV15
J: TRBJ2-2
D: TRBD2
DNA: TGTGCCACCAGCAGGATTCTGACTAGCGGGAGGCCCGGGGAGCTGTTTTTT
CDR3: CATSRILTSGRPGELFF

size: .
V: TRBV6-5
J: TRBJ1-1
D: TRBD1
DNA: TGTGCCAGCACCACAGGGGGGGTGAACACTGAAGCTTTCTTT
CDR3: CASTTGGVNTEAFF

size: .
V: TRBV19
J: TRBJ2-1
D: TRBD2
DNA: TGTGCCAGTAGTATAGCGGGAGGGCTCGACAATGAGCAGTTCTTC
CDR3: CASSIAGGLDNEQFF

size: .
V: TRBV30
J: TRBJ1-1
D: .
DNA: TGTGCCTGGCGTCGCGGGAACACTGAAGCTTTCTTT
CDR3: CAWRRGNTEAFF

size: .
V: TRBV20-1
J: TRBJ2-1
D: .
DNA: TGCAGTGCTAGTCAGGGGAGCAATGAGCAGTTCTTC
CDR3: CSASQGSNEQFF

size: .
V: TRBV6-2/TRBV6-3
J: TRBJ1-5
D: .
DNA: TGTGCCAGCAGTTACTCTCTGGGGCCCGCGGAGCCCCAGCATTTT
CDR3: CASSYSLGPAEPQHF

size: .
V: TRBV30
J: TRBJ1-1
D: .
DNA: TGTGCCTGGAAAAGGGAGATTGAAGCTTTCTTT
CDR3: CAWKREIEAFF

size: once
V: TRBV2
J: TRBJ2-7
D: .
DNA: TGTGCCAGCAGTGGGGGAGATTTGCCGATCAGGCAGTACTTC
CDR3: CASSGGDLPIRQYF

size: .
V: TRBV6-5
J: TRBJ2-3
D: .
DNA: TGTGCCAGCAGTTTGGCGGAACTCACAGATACGCAGTATTTT
CDR3: CASSLAELTDTQYF

size: .
V: TRBV7-3
J: TRBJ2-7
D: TRBD2
DNA: TGTGCCAGCAGCCGAATAGCGGGTTTCGACTACGAGCAGTACTTC
CDR3: CASSRIAGFDYEQYF

size: .
V: TRBV3-1/TRBV3-2
J: TRBJ1-1
D: TRBD1
DNA: TGTGCCAGCAGCTTCCGGACAGGGGGAAGGACTGAAGCTTTCTTT
CDR3: CASSFRTGGRTEAFF

size: .
V: TRBV9
J: TRBJ2-5
D: TRBD2
DNA: TGTGCCAGCAGCGTAGTAGGACTAGCGGCCCAAGAGACCCAGTACTTC
CDR3: CASSVVGLAAQETQYF

size: .
V: TRBV7-7
J: TRBJ2-3
D: .
DNA: TGTGCTAGCAGCCTCTACGAGGGAGATACGCAGTATTTT
CDR3: CASSLYEGDTQYF

size: .
V: TRBV4-3
J: TRBJ2-7
D: TRBD1
DNA: TGCGCCAGCAGCCAAGGGACAGGGATTTCCTACGAGCAGTACTTC
CDR3: CASSQGTGISYEQYF

size: .
V: TRBV19
J: TRBJ2-7
D: TRBD1
DNA: TGTGCCAGTAGTATTCAGGGGGCAGGAAACGAGCAGTACTTC
CDR3: CASSIQGAGNEQYF

size: .
V: TRBV24-1
J: TRBJ1-2
D: .
DNA: TGTGCCACCAGTGATTCGATCCCCGGGGGCTACACCTTC
CDR3: CATSDSIPGGYTF

size: .
V: TRBV10-1
J: TRBJ2-3
D: .
DNA: TGCGCCAGCAGTGCAACAGATACGCAGTATTTT
CDR3: CASSATDTQYF

size: .
V: TRBV5-4
J: TRBJ2-7
D: .
DNA: TGTGCCAGCAGCTTCTCTAACAGCTGGCTCGAGCAGTACTTC
CDR3: CASSFSNSWLEQYF

size: .
V: TRBV7-8
J: TRBJ2-5
D: TRBD2
DNA: TGTGCCAGCAGCCTAACGGGGGGAGGAGAGACCCAGTACTTC
CDR3: CASSLTGGGETQYF

size: .
V: TRBV6-1
J: TRBJ2-1
D: TRBD2
DNA: TGTGCCAGCAGTGAAAGACGGGCGGGGGACTACAATGAGCAGTTCTTC
CDR3: CASSERRAGDYNEQFF

size: .
V: TRBV28
J: TRBJ1-3
D: .
DNA: TGTGCCAGCAGTTTTGGGCAGTACTCTGGAAACACCATATATTTT
CDR3: CASSFGQYSGNTIYF

size: .
V: TRBV28
J: TRBJ1-1
D: TRBD1
DNA: TGTGCCAGCAGCGACAGGGGGCTTAGAAACACTGAAGCTTTCTTT
CDR3: CASSDRGLRNTEAFF

size: .
V: TRBV3-1/TRBV3-2
J: TRBJ1-4
D: .
DNA: TGTGCCAGCAGCCCCGAGAGTAATGAAAAACTGTTTTTT
CDR3: CASSPESNEKLFF

size: .
V: TRBV18
J: TRBJ1-3
D: .
DNA: TGTGCCAGCTCACCCAACAGGGATCGTGGGGGAAACACCATATATTTT
CDR3: CASSPNRDRGGNTIYF

size: .
V: TRBV5-1
J: TRBJ2-3
D: .
DNA: TGCGCCAGCAGCTTGGCTCTAGCCTCCGCAGATACGCAGTATTTT
CDR3: CASSLALASADTQYF